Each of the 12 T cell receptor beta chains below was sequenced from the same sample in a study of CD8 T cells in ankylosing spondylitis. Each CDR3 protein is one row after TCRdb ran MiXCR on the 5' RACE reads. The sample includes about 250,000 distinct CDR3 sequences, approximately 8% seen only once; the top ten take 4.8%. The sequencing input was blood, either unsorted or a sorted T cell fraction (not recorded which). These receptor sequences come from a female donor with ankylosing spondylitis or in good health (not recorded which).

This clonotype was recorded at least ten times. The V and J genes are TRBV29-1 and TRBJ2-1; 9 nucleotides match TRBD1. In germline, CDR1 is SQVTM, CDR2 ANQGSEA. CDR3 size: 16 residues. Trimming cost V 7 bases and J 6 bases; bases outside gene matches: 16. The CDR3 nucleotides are TGCAGCGGACAGGGGGGCCGGTTCAGCGGGACCAATGAGCAGTTCTTC. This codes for CSGQGGRFSGTNEQFF.

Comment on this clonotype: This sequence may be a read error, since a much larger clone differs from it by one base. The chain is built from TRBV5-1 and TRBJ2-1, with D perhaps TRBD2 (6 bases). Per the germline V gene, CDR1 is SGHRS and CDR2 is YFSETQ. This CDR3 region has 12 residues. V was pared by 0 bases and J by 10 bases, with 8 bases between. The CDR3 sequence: CASSLGTSEQFF. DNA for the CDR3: TGCGCCAGCAGCTTGGGCACTAGCGAGCAGTTCTTC.

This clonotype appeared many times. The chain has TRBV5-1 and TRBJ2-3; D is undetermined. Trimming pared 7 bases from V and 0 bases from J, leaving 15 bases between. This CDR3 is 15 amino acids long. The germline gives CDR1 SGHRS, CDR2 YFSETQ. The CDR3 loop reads CASDLAESSTDTQYF. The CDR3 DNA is TGCGCCAGCGACTTAGCAGAGTCAAGCACAGATACGCAGTATTTT.

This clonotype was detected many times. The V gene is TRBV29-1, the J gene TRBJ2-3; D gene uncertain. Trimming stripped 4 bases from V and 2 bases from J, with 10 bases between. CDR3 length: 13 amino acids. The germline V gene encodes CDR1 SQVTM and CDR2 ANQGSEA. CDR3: CSVGVASTDTQYF. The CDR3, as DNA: TGCAGCGTTGGGGTTGCCTCCACAGATACGCAGTATTTT.

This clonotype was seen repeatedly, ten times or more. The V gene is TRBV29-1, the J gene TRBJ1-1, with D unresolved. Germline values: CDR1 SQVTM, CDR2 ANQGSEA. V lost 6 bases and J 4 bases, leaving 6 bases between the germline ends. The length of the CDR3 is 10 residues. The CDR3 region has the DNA TGCAGCGTGTGGGGCACTGAAGCTTTCTTT. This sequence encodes CSVWGTEAFF.

The CDR3 loop is CSALVVVGGGGTDTQYF. The CDR3 nucleotides are TGCAGTGCTCTGGTCGTTGTAGGGGGAGGAGGGACAGATACGCAGTATTTT. The chain uses TRBV20-1 and TRBJ2-3; D is perhaps TRBD1 or TRBD2 (6 bases each). This CDR3 has 17 residues. Germline CDR1 is DFQATT and CDR2 is SNEGSKA (reference sequence). V lost 5 bases, J lost 3 bases, and 24 bases lay in between.

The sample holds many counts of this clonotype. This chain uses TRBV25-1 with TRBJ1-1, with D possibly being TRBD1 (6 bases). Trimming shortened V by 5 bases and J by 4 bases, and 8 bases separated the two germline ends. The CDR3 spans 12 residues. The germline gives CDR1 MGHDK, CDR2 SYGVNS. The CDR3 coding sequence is TGTGCCAGCAGTCCGGGGGCCACTGAAGCTTTCTTT. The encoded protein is CASSPGATEAFF.

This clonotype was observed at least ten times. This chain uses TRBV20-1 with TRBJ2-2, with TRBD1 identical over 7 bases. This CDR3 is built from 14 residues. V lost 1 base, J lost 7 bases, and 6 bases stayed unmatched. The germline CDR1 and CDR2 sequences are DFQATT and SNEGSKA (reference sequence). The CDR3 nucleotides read TGCAGTGCTAGAGGAGGGGGCGCGATCGGGGAGCTGTTTTTT. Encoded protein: CSARGGGAIGELFF.

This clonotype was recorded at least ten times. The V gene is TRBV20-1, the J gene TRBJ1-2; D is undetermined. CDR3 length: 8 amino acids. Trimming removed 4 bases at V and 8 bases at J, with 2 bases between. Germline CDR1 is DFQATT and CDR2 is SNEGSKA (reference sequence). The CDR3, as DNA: TGCAGTGCTAAAGGCTACACCTTC. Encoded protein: CSAKGYTF.

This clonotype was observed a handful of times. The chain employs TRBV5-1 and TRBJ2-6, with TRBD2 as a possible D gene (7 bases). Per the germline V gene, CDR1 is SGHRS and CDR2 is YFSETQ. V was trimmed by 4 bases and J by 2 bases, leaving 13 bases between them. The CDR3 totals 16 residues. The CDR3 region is CASSLGGGAGANVLTF. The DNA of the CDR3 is TGCGCCAGCAGCCTGGGGGGGGGCGCTGGGGCCAACGTCCTGACTTTC.

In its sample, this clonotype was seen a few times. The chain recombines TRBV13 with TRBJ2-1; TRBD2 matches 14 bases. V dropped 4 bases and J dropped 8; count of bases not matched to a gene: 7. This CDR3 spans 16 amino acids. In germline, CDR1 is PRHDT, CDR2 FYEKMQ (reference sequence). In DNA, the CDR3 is TGTGCCAGCAGCTCCCCGGGACTAGCGGGAGACTATGAGCAGTTCTTC. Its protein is CASSSPGLAGDYEQFF.

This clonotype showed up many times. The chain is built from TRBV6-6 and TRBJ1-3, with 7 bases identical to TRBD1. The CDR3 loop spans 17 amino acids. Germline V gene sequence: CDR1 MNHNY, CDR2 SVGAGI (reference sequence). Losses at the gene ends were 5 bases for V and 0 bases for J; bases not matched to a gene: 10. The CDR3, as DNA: TGTGCCAGCAGTCTAAGAGACAGGGAAGTCTCTGGAAACACCATATATTTT. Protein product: CASSLRDREVSGNTIYF.